This T cell receptor (beta chain) was identified during a study of shared clonotypes between healthy human individuals. Regarding the study as a whole: With several donors compared, 4.5% to 6.5% of naive CD4 clonotypes were shared. Represented diversity, genetic and exposure-history alike, was limited by few donors.

Remarks on this clone: Its antigen is unidentified.

Germline V gene data show CDR1 as LNHDA and CDR2 as SQIVND (reference sequence). The CDR3 totals 14 residues. Trimming removed 3 bases at V and 0 bases at J, with 8 bases between. In the original workflow: From ImmunoSEQ came sequences covering only the junction and carrying no quality scores, so filtering differed. Data came from immunoSEQ multiplex PCR; TCRdb stores just in-frame clones and leaves some out. That table gives V, J and clone size, and the DNA gave D and trimming. The repertoire holds roughly 1,600,000 clones, with 98% to 99% as singletons. The chain has TRBV19 and TRBJ1-2; D gene ambiguous. The sequenced material came from naive CD4+ T cells sorted from blood. Subset in this sample: CD45RA+ positively selected. This clonotype was sampled from a man aged 25-45 years in good health. The DNA for the CDR3 is TGTGCCAGTAGTATCCCGGCGGCTAACTATGGCTACACCTTC. Encoded protein: CASSIPAANYGYTF.